Included here is one T cell receptor (beta chain) sequence, with context. Data came from immunoSEQ multiplex PCR; TCRdb stores just in-frame clones and leaves some out. Of fewer than 85,000 clones in the sample, around nine tenths were seen once. This entry is derived from a study of T cell changes during pregnancy in multiple sclerosis. J was trimmed by 4 bases and V by 3 bases; bases with no gene match: 6. The CDR3 totals 14 residues. Germline lookup yields CDR1 SGHRS and CDR2 YFSETQ. This material consisted of peripheral blood, taken in the first trimester of pregnancy. The gene calls are TRBV5-1 and TRBJ2-5; 7 bases match TRBD1. The receptor was isolated from a female donor in good health, enrolled as a control in a pregnancy study. This chain's CDR3 is CASSWQGVGETQYF. CDR3 nucleotides: TGCGCCAGCAGCTGGCAGGGGGTTGGAGAGACCCAGTACTTC.